The 30 T cell receptor beta chains reported below all come from one sample, sequenced in a study of blood T cell repertoires in COVID-19. The method was immunoSEQ multiplex PCR; TCRdb's version includes in-frame clones alone and lacks a portion of them. The table records more than 85,000 clones, roughly 82% of them present only once. Sequencing was carried out using peripheral blood. The receptors here all came from a woman aged 60-70 years with acute or convalescent COVID-19.

The rearrangement joins TRBV4-1 to TRBJ1-4; D may be TRBD1 (5 bases). The CDR3 is made up of 15 amino acids. V lost 0 bases to trimming and J lost 8 bases, with 13 bases between them. The germline V gene encodes CDR1 MGHRA and CDR2 YSYEKL. Here the CDR3 reads CASSQDAQGSEKLFF. DNA of the CDR3: TGCGCCAGCAGCCAAGATGCGCAGGGCTCAGAAAAACTGTTTTTT.

CDR3 sequence reads: CASSFNTGVETQYF. CDR3 DNA sequence: TGTGCCAGCAGCTTCAACACAGGGGTCGAGACCCAGTACTTC. The chain links TRBV11-2 to TRBJ2-5; TRBD1 matches at 7 bases. Germline V gene sequence: CDR1 SGHAT, CDR2 FQNNGV. Trimming cost V 3 bases and J 5 bases; bases outside gene matches: 6. The CDR3 sequence is 14 residues long.

CDR3 DNA: TGCGCCAGCAGTTTTCAAAAGTCCAGGGGCATCCACGAGCAGTACTTC. Its protein product is CASSFQKSRGIHEQYF. The chain is built from TRBV23-1 and TRBJ2-7, with D maybe TRBD1 (6 bases). TRBV23-1 counts as an open reading frame of uncertain function. The V end was cut by 5 bases, the J end by 5 bases, with 22 bases between. CDR3 length equals 16 residues.

This chain links TRBV5-1 with TRBJ2-2; D unclear. V lost 2 bases, J lost 0 bases, and 11 bases lay in between. Germline CDR1 and CDR2: SGHRS and YFSETQ. This CDR3 is built from 16 residues. CDR3 in DNA: TGCGCCAGCAGCTTCCTAGAATCATCGAACACCGGGGAGCTGTTTTTT. It translates to CASSFLESSNTGELFF.

The genes are TRBV6-1 and TRBJ1-4; weak D call: TRBD1 (6 bases). V was clipped by 10 bases and J by 8 bases, with 17 bases between them. The V gene's germline CDR1 is MNHNS and CDR2 SASEGT. The CDR3 consists of 13 residues. CDR3 in DNA: TGTGCCACAAGGGGGACGGGAGGGGAAAAACTGTTTTTT. This encodes CATRGTGGEKLFF.

A few counts support this clone. The chain has TRBV18 and TRBJ1-6; a possible D gene is TRBD1 (6 bases). V lost 2 bases to trimming and J lost 7 bases, with 9 bases between them. This CDR3 spans 14 amino acids. Germline V lookup: CDR1 KGHSH, CDR2 LQKENI. In DNA form, the CDR3 reads TGTGCCAGCTCACCATCAGGGGACAATTCACCCCTCCACTTT. Translating gives CASSPSGDNSPLHF.

This sequence joins TRBV24-1 and TRBJ1-5; 9 bases are a match to TRBD1. The CDR3 extends over 18 amino acids. Germline lookup yields CDR1 KGHDR and CDR2 SFDVKD. J gave up 2 bases and V 2 bases, and 9 bases lay outside the gene matches. The CDR3 loop reads CATSDSGTGRVGNQPQHF. CDR3 DNA: TGTGCCACCAGTGATTCCGGGACAGGGAGGGTTGGCAATCAGCCCCAGCATTTT.

This rearrangement joins TRBV6-5 to TRBJ1-2; D is ambiguous. Per germline, CDR1 MNHEY and CDR2 SVGAGI. The CDR3 consists of 12 residues. The V end was cut by 6 bases, the J end by 4 bases, with 9 bases between. CDR3 DNA: TGTGCCAGCAGCTCAACGCGCTATGGCTACACCTTC. Translated: CASSSTRYGYTF.

This rearrangement joins TRBV30 to TRBJ1-3; the D is unclear. This CDR3 region has 16 residues. V lost 0 bases to trimming and J lost 0 bases, with 12 bases between them. Germline V gives CDR1 GTSNPN, CDR2 SVGIG (reference sequence). The CDR3 DNA follows: TGTGCCTGGAGTGTAGAGGTCGGTCACTCTGGAAACACCATATATTTT. Translated: CAWSVEVGHSGNTIYF.

The V and J genes are TRBV30 and TRBJ1-2; TRBD1 matches 7 bases. The V gene's germline CDR1 is GTSNPN and CDR2 SVGIG (reference sequence). The CDR3 is 11 residues long. Trimming cost V 4 bases and J 6 bases; bases outside gene matches: 2. CDR3 sequence: CAWNRGHGYTF. The CDR3 bases are TGTGCCTGGAACAGGGGACATGGCTACACCTTC.

V and J are TRBV5-6 and TRBJ2-5; TRBD1 agrees at 8 bases. Germline trimming cut 6 bases from V and 3 bases from J; bases unmatched to any gene: 7. This CDR3 is built from 14 residues. CDR1 and CDR2 (germline): SGHDT, YYEEEE. Here the CDR3 reads CASTEVTGEETQYF. The CDR3 DNA reads TGTGCCAGCACCGAGGTGACAGGGGAAGAGACCCAGTACTTC. Full variable domain (outside the CDR3, taken from reference TRBV5-6 and TRBJ2-5): DAGVTQSPTHLIKTRGQQVTLRCSPKSGHDTVSWYQQALGQGPQFIFQYYEEEERQRGNFPDRFSGHQFPNYSSELNVNALLLGDSALYLCASTEVTGEETQYFGPGTRLLVL.

This chain uses TRBV4-3 with TRBJ1-2; D ambiguous. V was trimmed by 1 base and J by 8 bases, leaving 14 bases between them. CDR1 and CDR2 from the germline V gene are LGHNA and YSLEER. CDR3 length: 14 amino acids. The CDR3: CASSQVTAARGYTF. For the CDR3, the DNA is TGCGCCAGCAGCCAAGTAACGGCAGCGAGGGGCTACACCTTC.

CDR3 in DNA: TGTGCCAGCAGGCATCTAGCGGGGGAGACCGGGGAGCTGTTTTTT. Amino acid sequence: CASRHLAGETGELFF. The genes are TRBV7-2 and TRBJ2-2; 10 bases map to TRBD2. In germline, CDR1 is SGHTA, CDR2 FQGNSA. With 6 bases clipped from V and 5 bases from J, the junction kept 6 bases outside the gene matches. The CDR3 totals 15 residues.

The chain uses TRBV6-5 and TRBJ2-1; 8 bases align to TRBD2. V gave up 7 bases and J gave up 4 bases; unmatched junction bases: 6. The V gene's germline CDR1 is MNHEY and CDR2 SVGAGI. This CDR3 is 14 amino acids long. The CDR3 DNA reads TGTGCCAGCATTGGCCGCGGGGGGTACAATGAGCAGTTCTTC. Translated, it gives CASIGRGGYNEQFF.

This clone was picked up one time. The rearrangement uses TRBV28 and TRBJ1-2; TRBD1 aligns across 9 bases. This CDR3 is 14 amino acids long. J lost 8 bases, V lost 6 bases, and 10 bases had no gene match. Germline CDR1 is MDHEN and CDR2 is SYDVKM. This CDR3 reads CASSRGNRGQGYTF. The CDR3 DNA reads as TGTGCCAGCAGCCGGGGGAACAGGGGGCAAGGCTACACCTTC.

J is TRBJ1-1 and V is TRBV5-1; the D is unclear. Trimming removed 0 bases at V and 0 bases at J, with 6 bases between. Germline lookup yields CDR1 SGHRS and CDR2 YFSETQ. There are 14 residues in the CDR3. CDR3 nucleotide sequence: TGCGCCAGCAGCTTGGGGGCTATGAACACTGAAGCTTTCTTT. It encodes CASSLGAMNTEAFF.

This clone was seen more than once but under ten times. The chain recombines TRBV28 with TRBJ1-2; TRBD1 agrees at 8 bases. CDR1 and CDR2 (germline): MDHEN, SYDVKM. V lost 10 bases, J lost 4 bases, and 2 bases stayed unmatched. This CDR3 is built from 11 residues. The CDR3: CAIGQGYGYTF. DNA of the CDR3: TGTGCCATAGGACAGGGCTATGGCTACACCTTC.

The CDR3 DNA follows: TGTGCCATCAGTGATGGCAGCTCTGGAAACACCATATATTTT. Protein product: CAISDGSSGNTIYF. V gene TRBV10-3 combines with J gene TRBJ1-3, with no clear D. The CDR3 sequence is 14 residues long. V dropped 3 bases and J dropped 0 bases, with 6 bases sitting between them. Germline V gene lookup returns CDR1 ENHRY and CDR2 SYGVKD.

The chain is built from TRBV5-4 and TRBJ2-2; 8 bases map to TRBD2. The CDR3 totals 17 residues. The germline CDR1 and CDR2 sequences are SGHNT and YYREEE (reference sequence). V was clipped by 4 bases and J by 0 bases; unmatched bases: 8. The CDR3 loop reads CASSRGGQASNTGELFF. CDR3 DNA: TGTGCCAGCAGCCGGGGGGGGCAGGCCTCGAACACCGGGGAGCTGTTTTTT.

The rearrangement uses TRBV5-1 and TRBJ2-5, with 9 bases matching TRBD2. This CDR3 contains 14 residues. The germline V gene encodes CDR1 SGHRS and CDR2 YFSETQ. J gave up 5 bases and V 2 bases, and 4 bases lay outside the gene matches. Written as DNA, the CDR3 is TGCGCCAGCAGCTTCCGGACTAGCGAGGAGACCCAGTACTTC. Translated, it gives CASSFRTSEETQYF.

This clone was seen a single time. The gene calls are TRBV5-1 and TRBJ1-2; D is ambiguous. The V end lost 4 bases, the J end lost 2 bases, and 12 bases lay between the germline ends. Germline V CDR1 and CDR2: SGHRS, YFSETQ. The CDR3 covers 14 residues. CDR3 region: CASSPARGNYGYTF. Here the CDR3 DNA reads TGCGCCAGCAGCCCCGCCCGGGGAAACTATGGCTACACCTTC.

The rearrangement links TRBV6-6 to TRBJ2-3; unclear D gene. This CDR3 contains 14 residues. The germline V and J ends were trimmed by 5 bases and 0 bases, with 9 bases remaining between them. Looked up from germline, CDR1 is MNHNY and CDR2 is SVGAGI (reference sequence). This chain's CDR3 is CASSPIRSTDTQYF. CDR3 DNA: TGTGCCAGCAGTCCCATCAGGAGCACAGATACGCAGTATTTT.

The rearrangement joins TRBV11-2 to TRBJ1-2; D is unclear. This CDR3 has 12 amino acids. Germline values: CDR1 SGHAT, CDR2 FQNNGV. V lost 2 bases to trimming and J lost 8 bases, with 9 bases between them. DNA of the CDR3: TGTGCCAGCAGCTTAAATCAGGCGGGCTACACCTTC. Encoded protein: CASSLNQAGYTF.

This clone showed up just a few times. This chain joins TRBV5-8 and TRBJ1-1; 8 bases map to TRBD1. Germline assignment: CDR1 SGHTS and CDR2 YDEGEE. Losses at the gene ends were 5 bases for V and 5 bases for J; bases not matched to a gene: 5. The CDR3 has 13 amino acids. The CDR3 is CASRKDRVTEAFF. Written as DNA, the CDR3 is TGTGCCAGCAGAAAGGACAGGGTGACTGAAGCTTTCTTT.

J is TRBJ1-6 and V is TRBV30, with D unclear. The CDR3 consists of 15 residues. Germline loops: CDR1 GTSNPN, CDR2 SVGIG (reference sequence). V lost 4 bases and J lost 7, with 17 bases in between. The CDR3 DNA reads TGTGCCTGGATCAAAAACGGGGTACGGAATTCACCCCTCCACTTT. This codes for CAWIKNGVRNSPLHF.

The genes are TRBV30 and TRBJ2-5, with D perhaps TRBD1 (6 bases). V shed 0 bases and J shed 2 bases, with 10 bases lying between them. The CDR3 loop spans 14 amino acids. Germline V gene sequence: CDR1 GTSNPN, CDR2 SVGIG (reference sequence). CDR3 sequence (DNA): TGTGCCTGGAGTGTACCGGACAGACAAGAGACCCAGTACTTC. This translates into CAWSVPDRQETQYF. The full variable domain, its missing parts supplied by reference TRBV30 and TRBJ2-5, is SQTIHQWPATLVQPVGSPLSLECTVEGTSNPNLYWYRQAAGRGLQLLFYSVGIGQISSEVPQNLSASRPQDRQFILSSKKLLLSDSGFYLCAWSVPDRQETQYFGPGTRLLVL.

The chain carries TRBV7-9 and TRBJ2-3; 11 nucleotides line up with TRBD2. Per germline, CDR1 SEHNR and CDR2 FQNEAQ (reference sequence). The V segment lost 8 bases and the J segment 6 bases; nucleotides outside the gene matches: 1. The CDR3 spans 12 residues. The chain's CDR3 is CASRTSGDTQYF. CDR3 DNA sequence: TGTGCCAGCCGGACTAGCGGGGATACGCAGTATTTT.

CDR3 in amino acids: CATSDARDIPNEKLFF. CDR3 nucleotides: TGTGCCACCAGTGATGCCAGGGATATTCCTAATGAAAAACTGTTTTTT. The chain couples TRBV24-1 to TRBJ1-4, with a weak D call TRBD1 (5 bases). CDR3 length: 16 amino acids. CDR1 and CDR2 from the germline V gene are KGHDR and SFDVKD. V was trimmed by 3 bases and J by 3 bases, leaving 13 bases between them.

The V and J genes are TRBV5-1 and TRBJ2-7; possibly TRBD1 for D (7 bases). This CDR3 has 15 residues. From germline, CDR1 is SGHRS and CDR2 YFSETQ. V lost 6 bases, J lost 2 bases, and 18 bases lay in between. The CDR3 region is CASTMGAGGPYEQYF. CDR3 bases: TGCGCCAGCACCATGGGGGCAGGGGGGCCCTACGAGCAGTACTTC.

This clone was seen once. The chain recombines TRBV5-1 with TRBJ1-2, with a tentative D call TRBD1 (6 bases). The CDR3 runs 14 residues. Germline V lookup: CDR1 SGHRS, CDR2 YFSETQ. V dropped 2 bases and J dropped 13 bases, with 21 bases sitting between them. DNA of the CDR3: TGCGCCAGCAGCTTAACAGGGAGACCAGTTAAATCCACCTTC. Protein: CASSLTGRPVKSTF.